Shown below are 28 T cell receptor beta chains from a single sample sequenced in a study of CD8 T cells in Susac syndrome. Random hexamers primed reverse transcription of about 0.45 to 1 ug RNA. TCRdb fed the immunoSEQ multiplex PCR reads into MiXCR, producing one record per CDR3 protein. Of about 130,000 distinct CDR3 sequences in the sample, roughly 94% were seen once. The sequenced sample consisted of CD8+ T cells from PBMCs. These receptor sequences come from a human donor with Susac syndrome.

V and J are TRBV4-1 and TRBJ2-7; the D gene is possibly TRBD1 (7 bases). CDR1 and CDR2 (germline): MGHRA, YSYEKL. The ends were cut back, 1 base at V and 2 bases at J, with 18 bases in the middle. The CDR3 contains 17 residues. In nucleotides, the CDR3 is TGCGCCAGCAGCCAAGCTGCGTCGGGGGACAGCACCTACGAGCAGTACTTC. It specifies CASSQAASGDSTYEQYF.

V and J are TRBV4-1 and TRBJ2-5, with a tentative D call TRBD2 (6 bases). Per the germline V gene, CDR1 is MGHRA and CDR2 is YSYEKL. This CDR3 spans 16 amino acids. Trimming took off 3 bases at V and 0 bases at J, with 14 bases between the two ends. The CDR3 region is CASSHGTSPNQETQYF. The CDR3 DNA follows: TGCGCCAGCAGCCACGGGACTTCCCCCAACCAAGAGACCCAGTACTTC.

The gene calls are TRBV27 and TRBJ1-5, with TRBD1 as a possible D gene (6 bases). CDR3 length equals 14 residues. With 1 base removed from V and 4 bases from J, the gap between germline ends came to 8 bases. CDR1 is MNHEY, CDR2 SMNVEV, per germline (reference sequence). In DNA, the CDR3 is TGTGCCAGCAGTTTATTTGGACAGAATCAGCCCCAGCATTTT. Its translation is CASSLFGQNQPQHF.

The rearrangement joins TRBV7-9 to TRBJ2-7; 8 bases are shared with TRBD1. This CDR3 contains 14 residues. Germline CDR1 is SEHNR and CDR2 is FQNEAQ (reference sequence). J lost 4 bases, V lost 5 bases, and 7 bases had no gene match. The CDR3 sequence is CASSRGQEIYEQYF. CDR3 in DNA: TGTGCCAGCAGCAGGGGACAGGAGATTTACGAGCAGTACTTC.

The chain has TRBV7-8 and TRBJ2-5; 7 bases map to TRBD1. With 4 bases clipped from V and 1 base from J, the junction kept 6 bases outside the gene matches. There are 15 residues in the CDR3. Germline loops: CDR1 SGHVS, CDR2 FQNEAQ. The CDR3 loop reads CASSSPGQPQETQYF. CDR3 DNA: TGTGCCAGCAGCTCACCGGGACAGCCCCAAGAGACCCAGTACTTC.

A single count supports this clonotype. The chain couples TRBV19 to TRBJ1-4; D perhaps matches TRBD1 (6 bases). Per germline, CDR1 LNHDA and CDR2 SQIVND (reference sequence). This CDR3 region has 16 residues. V was shortened by 3 bases and J by 2 bases, with 13 bases between the two germline ends. DNA for the CDR3: TGTGCCAGTAGTATCTGGGGGGCAGCGACTAATGAAAAACTGTTTTTT. It is translated as CASSIWGAATNEKLFF.

The chain recombines TRBV7-2 with TRBJ2-3; D perhaps matches TRBD2 (5 bases). The germline gives CDR1 SGHTA, CDR2 FQGNSA. This CDR3 region has 17 residues. Trimming left V 1 base short and J 5 bases short, with 19 bases between. The CDR3 nucleotides are TGTGCCAGCAGCTTAGAAGGGTACGGGGTGGCCGGAGATACGCAGTATTTT. This translates into CASSLEGYGVAGDTQYF.

The chain couples TRBV29-1 to TRBJ2-2, with TRBD1 matching over 8 bases. There are 13 residues in the CDR3. Germline-derived CDR1 and CDR2 are SQVTM and ANQGSEA. The V gene end was trimmed by 4 bases and the J gene end by 6 bases; junction bases not matched to a gene: 4. CDR3 protein: CSVATGGSGELFF. The CDR3 DNA reads as TGCAGCGTTGCTACAGGGGGGTCCGGGGAGCTGTTTTTT.

The chain employs TRBV3-1 and TRBJ2-1; TRBD1 is a possible D gene (6 bases). CDR1 and CDR2 (germline): LGHDT, YNNKEL (reference sequence). Trimming removed 4 bases at V and 3 bases at J, with 13 bases between. The CDR3 is 15 amino acids. In DNA form, the CDR3 reads TGTGCCAGCAGCCCCCAGGACAGTTTCTACAATGAGCAGTTCTTC. Amino acids: CASSPQDSFYNEQFF.

This clonotype appeared once. The V and J genes are TRBV4-1 and TRBJ1-4; D is unclear. Trimming left V 0 bases short and J 8 bases short, with 10 bases between. The germline V gene has CDR1 MGHRA and CDR2 YSYEKL. The CDR3 contains 14 residues. The CDR3 sequence: CASSQEPEEEKLFF. For the CDR3, the DNA is TGCGCCAGCAGCCAAGAGCCTGAGGAAGAAAAACTGTTTTTT.

The gene calls are TRBV29-1 and TRBJ2-1; 8 bases match TRBD1. CDR1 and CDR2 from the germline V gene are SQVTM and ANQGSEA. This CDR3 contains 16 residues. The junction had 11 bases not matched to a gene; V was cut back by 4 bases and J by 3 bases. CDR3 protein: CSVVQATGTGYNEQFF. CDR3 nucleotide sequence: TGCAGCGTTGTCCAAGCAACCGGGACAGGCTACAATGAGCAGTTCTTC.

The rearrangement uses TRBV20-1 and TRBJ1-5; 7 positions agree with TRBD1. Germline CDR1 is DFQATT and CDR2 is SNEGSKA (reference sequence). The CDR3 covers 18 residues. V shed 3 bases, J shed 0 bases, and the junction held 14 bases outside the gene matches. The CDR3 sequence is CSARAPKGAAYSNQPQHF. As DNA, the CDR3 is TGCAGTGCTAGGGCCCCTAAGGGGGCAGCTTATAGCAATCAGCCCCAGCATTTT.

The CDR3 is CASRRGEEGNQPQHF. The CDR3 DNA is TGTGCCAGCCGTAGAGGGGAGGAGGGCAATCAGCCCCAGCATTTT. V usage is TRBV6-7 and J usage is TRBJ1-5; D is possibly TRBD1 (5 bases). TRBV6-7 is annotated as an ORF whose role is uncertain. The V end lost 8 bases, the J end lost 2 bases, and 16 bases lay between the germline ends. This CDR3 is 15 amino acids long.

The CDR3, as DNA: TGCGCCAGCAGCCAAGCTAACACGGGACTGATGAACACTGAAGCTTTCTTT. It encodes CASSQANTGLMNTEAFF. The chain couples TRBV4-1 to TRBJ1-1; D possibly corresponds to TRBD1 (5 bases). Trimming removed 1 base from V and 0 bases from J, with 15 bases in between. Germline V lookup: CDR1 MGHRA, CDR2 YSYEKL. The CDR3 extends over 17 amino acids.

This chain links TRBV28 with TRBJ2-1, with D possibly matching TRBD2 (5 bases). The CDR3 runs 15 residues. CDR1 and CDR2 from the germline V gene are MDHEN and SYDVKM. The V end lost 6 bases, the J end lost 3 bases, and 15 bases lay between the germline ends. DNA of the CDR3: TGTGCCAGCAGCCTGCGGCCTAGCAGCTACAATGAGCAGTTCTTC. Translated, it gives CASSLRPSSYNEQFF.

This sequence joins TRBV9 and TRBJ2-3; tentative D call: TRBD1 (5 bases). Germline V lookup: CDR1 SGDLS, CDR2 YYNGEE. This CDR3 comprises 14 residues. Trimming took 3 bases from V and 6 from J, leaving 14 bases between them. CDR3 amino acids: CASSAGAVVDTQYF. As DNA, the CDR3 is TGTGCCAGCAGCGCTGGGGCTGTTGTTGATACGCAGTATTTT.

The V gene is TRBV27, the J gene TRBJ2-7, with TRBD2 matching over 11 bases. This CDR3 is 12 amino acids long. The germline CDR1 and CDR2 sequences are MNHEY and SMNVEV (reference sequence). Losses at the gene ends were 8 bases for V and 4 bases for J; bases not matched to a gene: 1. The CDR3 spells CASGTSGYEQYF. The CDR3 region has the DNA TGTGCCAGCGGGACTAGCGGATACGAGCAGTACTTC.

The J gene is TRBJ2-5, the V gene TRBV13; the D is unclear. The CDR3 is made up of 14 amino acids. Germline V gene lookup returns CDR1 PRHDT and CDR2 FYEKMQ (reference sequence). V was trimmed by 5 bases and J by 2 bases, leaving 12 bases between them. CDR3 protein: CASSAHSYQETQYF. The CDR3 DNA is TGTGCCAGCAGCGCACACAGCTATCAAGAGACCCAGTACTTC. Full variable domain (outside the CDR3, taken from reference TRBV13 and TRBJ2-5): AAGVIQSPRHLIKEKRETATLKCYPIPRHDTVYWYQQGPGQDPQFLISFYEKMQSDKGSIPDRFSAQQFSDYHSELNMSSLELGDSALYFCASSAHSYQETQYFGPGTRLLVL.

The chain employs TRBV5-6 and TRBJ2-1; TRBD2 matches 11 bases. Germline assignment: CDR1 SGHDT and CDR2 YYEEEE. V shed 2 bases, J shed 4 bases, and the junction held 5 bases outside the gene matches. This CDR3 region has 16 residues. The CDR3 spells CASSFPTSGKYNEQFF. CDR3 nucleotide sequence: TGTGCCAGCAGCTTTCCGACTAGCGGGAAATACAATGAGCAGTTCTTC.

The genes are TRBV13 and TRBJ2-1, with D perhaps matching TRBD2 (5 bases). This CDR3 region has 15 residues. CDR1 and CDR2 (germline): PRHDT, FYEKMQ (reference sequence). V gave up 5 bases and J gave up 11 bases, with 22 bases separating them. CDR3: CASSPLSVPGPQQFF. The CDR3 DNA sequence: TGTGCCAGCAGCCCACTTAGCGTCCCAGGACCGCAGCAGTTCTTC.

This rearrangement joins TRBV5-1 to TRBJ1-1; 7 bases align to TRBD1. The CDR3 runs to 15 residues. CDR1 and CDR2 (germline): SGHRS, YFSETQ. Trimming took 2 bases from V and 0 from J; bases not matched to a gene: 4. DNA for the CDR3: TGCGCCAGCAGCTTCTTGGGACAGTTGAACACTGAAGCTTTCTTT. This gives the protein CASSFLGQLNTEAFF.

The rearrangement joins TRBV20-1 to TRBJ2-1, with no clear D. CDR1 and CDR2 from the germline V gene are DFQATT and SNEGSKA (reference sequence). The germline V and J ends were trimmed by 3 bases and 0 bases, with 15 bases remaining between them. This CDR3 has 16 residues. The CDR3 region is CSASRWSPSSYNEQFF. In DNA form, the CDR3 reads TGCAGTGCTAGTCGTTGGTCTCCGAGCTCCTACAATGAGCAGTTCTTC.

This sequence joins TRBV14 and TRBJ2-1, with TRBD2 matching over 10 bases. This CDR3 spans 15 amino acids. Trimming at V came to 4 bases and at J to 6 bases, leaving 6 bases not matched to a gene. Germline V CDR1 and CDR2: SGHDN, FVKESK. This chain's CDR3 is CASSPEREGFNEQFF. CDR3 nucleotide sequence: TGTGCCAGCAGCCCGGAGCGGGAGGGATTCAATGAGCAGTTCTTC. The full variable domain, with the rest looked up from reference TRBV14 and TRBJ2-1, is EAGVTQFPSHSVIEKGQTVTLRCDPISGHDNLYWYRRVMGKEIKFLLHFVKESKQDESGMPNNRFLAERTGGTYSTLKVQPAELEDSGVYFCASSPEREGFNEQFFGPGTRLTVL.

The rearrangement joins TRBV9 to TRBJ2-3, with 7 bases aligning to TRBD2. CDR3 size: 15 residues. J lost 1 base, V lost 5 bases, and 7 bases had no gene match. From germline, CDR1 is SGDLS and CDR2 YYNGEE. The CDR3 is CASSRGGSGTDTQYF. Written as DNA, the CDR3 is TGTGCCAGCAGTCGGGGCGGGAGTGGCACAGATACGCAGTATTTT.

The chain links TRBV4-1 to TRBJ1-1; D is perhaps TRBD1 (5 bases). The V end was cut by 2 bases, the J end by 8 bases, with 9 bases between. Germline V gives CDR1 MGHRA, CDR2 YSYEKL. CDR3 length: 12 amino acids. The CDR3 coding sequence is TGCGCCAGCAGCCAATCAGGGTCAGAAGCTTTCTTT. Its protein is CASSQSGSEAFF.

The chain recombines TRBV7-3 with TRBJ2-1, with 15 positions matching TRBD2. The V and J ends lost 5 bases and 5 bases, in that order; junction bases with no gene match: 10. Looked up from germline, CDR1 is SGHTA and CDR2 is FQGTGA. The CDR3 is 18 residues long. CDR3 sequence reads: CASSPGLAGGSFDNEQFF. Written as DNA, the CDR3 is TGTGCCAGCAGCCCAGGACTAGCGGGAGGGTCCTTTGACAATGAGCAGTTCTTC.

This sequence joins TRBV5-1 and TRBJ2-1; a weak D match, TRBD2 (5 bases). The CDR3 runs to 15 residues. V lost 1 base, J lost 3 bases, and 11 bases lay in between. CDR1 and CDR2 (germline): SGHRS, YFSETQ. CDR3 sequence (DNA): TGCGCCAGCAGCTTGACCGGTAGCGACTACAATGAGCAGTTCTTC. Translation gives CASSLTGSDYNEQFF.

The chain links TRBV13 to TRBJ2-3, with D unresolved. CDR1 and CDR2 from the germline V gene are PRHDT and FYEKMQ (reference sequence). The ends were cut back, 0 bases at V and 5 bases at J, with 9 bases in the middle. There are 14 residues in the CDR3. The CDR3, as DNA: TGTGCCAGCAGCTTAGGCGAGGAGAAAGATACGCAGTATTTT. Amino acid sequence: CASSLGEEKDTQYF.